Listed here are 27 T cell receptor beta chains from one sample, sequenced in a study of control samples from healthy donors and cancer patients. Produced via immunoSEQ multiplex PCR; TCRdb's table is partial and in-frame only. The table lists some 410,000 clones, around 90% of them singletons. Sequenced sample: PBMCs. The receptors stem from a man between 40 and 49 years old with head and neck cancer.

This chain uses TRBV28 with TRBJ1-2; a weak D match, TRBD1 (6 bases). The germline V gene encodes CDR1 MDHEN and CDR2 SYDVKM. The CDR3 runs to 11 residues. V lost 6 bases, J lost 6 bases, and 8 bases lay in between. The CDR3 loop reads CASSNRDGYTF. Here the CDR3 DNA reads TGTGCCAGCAGCAACAGGGATGGCTACACCTTC.

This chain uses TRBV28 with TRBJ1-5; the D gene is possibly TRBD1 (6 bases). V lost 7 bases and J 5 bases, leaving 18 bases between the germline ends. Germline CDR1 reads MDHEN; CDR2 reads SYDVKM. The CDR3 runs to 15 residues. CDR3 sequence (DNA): TGTGCCAGCAAAGAGGGGACCTCAGGGGATCAGCCCCAGCATTTT. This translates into CASKEGTSGDQPQHF.

CDR3 region: CASSFQGTTTEAFF. Written as DNA, the CDR3 is TGTGCCAGCAGTTTTCAGGGTACGACCACTGAAGCTTTCTTT. V is TRBV28 and J is TRBJ1-1; D may be TRBD1 (5 bases). V gave up 3 bases and J gave up 4 bases, with 12 bases separating them. The CDR3 consists of 14 residues. Germline V gene sequence: CDR1 MDHEN, CDR2 SYDVKM.

This CDR3 is CASSPTGGGRSSYEQYF. CDR3 DNA: TGTGCCAGCTCACCGACGGGGGGCGGGAGGAGCTCCTACGAGCAGTACTTC. V is TRBV18 and J is TRBJ2-7, with 8 bases lining up with TRBD2. This CDR3 is built from 17 residues. The junction had 10 bases not matched to a gene; V was cut back by 3 bases and J by 0 bases. CDR1 is KGHSH and CDR2 is LQKENI in the germline V gene.

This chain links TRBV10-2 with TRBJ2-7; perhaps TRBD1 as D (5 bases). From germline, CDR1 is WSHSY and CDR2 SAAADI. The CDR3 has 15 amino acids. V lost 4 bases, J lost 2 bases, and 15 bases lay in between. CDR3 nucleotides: TGCGCCAGCAGTGTTGTCGGACAATGGACCTACGAGCAGTACTTC. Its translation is CASSVVGQWTYEQYF.

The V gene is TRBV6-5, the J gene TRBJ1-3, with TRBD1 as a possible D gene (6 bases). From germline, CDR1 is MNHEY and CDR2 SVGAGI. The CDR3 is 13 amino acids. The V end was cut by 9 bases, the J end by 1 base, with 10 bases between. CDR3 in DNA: TGTGCCAGTAAGGACAGATCTGGAAACACCATATATTTT. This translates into CASKDRSGNTIYF.

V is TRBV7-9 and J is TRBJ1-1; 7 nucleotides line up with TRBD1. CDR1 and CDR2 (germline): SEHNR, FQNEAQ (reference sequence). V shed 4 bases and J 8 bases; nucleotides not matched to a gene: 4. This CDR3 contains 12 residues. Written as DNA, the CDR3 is TGTGCCAGCAGCTACGACAGGGTCGAAGCTTTCTTT. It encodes CASSYDRVEAFF.

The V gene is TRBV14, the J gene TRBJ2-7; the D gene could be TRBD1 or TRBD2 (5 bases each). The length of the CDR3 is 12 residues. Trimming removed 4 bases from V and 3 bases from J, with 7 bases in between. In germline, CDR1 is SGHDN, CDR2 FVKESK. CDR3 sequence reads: CASSLGRYEQYF. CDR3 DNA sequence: TGTGCCAGCAGCCTGGGACGCTACGAGCAGTACTTC.

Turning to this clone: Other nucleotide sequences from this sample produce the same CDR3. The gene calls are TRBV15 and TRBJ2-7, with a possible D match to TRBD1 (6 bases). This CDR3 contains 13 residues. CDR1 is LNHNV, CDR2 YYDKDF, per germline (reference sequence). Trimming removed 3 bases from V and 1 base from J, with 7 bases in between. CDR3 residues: CATSRDRSYEQYF. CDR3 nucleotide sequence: TGTGCCACCAGCAGGGACAGATCCTACGAGCAGTACTTC.

CDR3 coding DNA: TGTGCCAGCACATCATCTCCGGATCAGCCCCAGCATTTT. Encoded protein: CASTSSPDQPQHF. The chain carries TRBV28 and TRBJ1-5; no firm D call. V lost 7 bases and J lost 5, with 12 bases in between. CDR1 and CDR2 (germline): MDHEN, SYDVKM. The CDR3 has 13 residues.

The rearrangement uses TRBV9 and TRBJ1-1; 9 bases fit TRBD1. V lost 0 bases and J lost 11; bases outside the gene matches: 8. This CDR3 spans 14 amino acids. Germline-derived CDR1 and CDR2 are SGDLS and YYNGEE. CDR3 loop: CASSVAGDRGAAFF. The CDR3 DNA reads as TGTGCCAGCAGCGTAGCTGGCGACAGGGGGGCTGCTTTCTTT.

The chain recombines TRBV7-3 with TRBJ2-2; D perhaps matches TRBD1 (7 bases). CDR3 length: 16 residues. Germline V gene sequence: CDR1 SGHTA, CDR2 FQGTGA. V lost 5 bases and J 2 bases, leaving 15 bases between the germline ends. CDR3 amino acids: CASSQAGTANTGELFF. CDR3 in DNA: TGTGCCAGCAGCCAGGCGGGGACAGCAAACACCGGGGAGCTGTTTTTT. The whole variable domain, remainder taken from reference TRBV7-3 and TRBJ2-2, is GAGVSQTPSNKVTEKGKYVELRCDPISGHTALYWYRQSLGQGPEFLIYFQGTGAADDSGLPNDRFFAVRPEGSVSTLKIQRTERGDSAVYLCASSQAGTANTGELFFGEGSRLTVL.

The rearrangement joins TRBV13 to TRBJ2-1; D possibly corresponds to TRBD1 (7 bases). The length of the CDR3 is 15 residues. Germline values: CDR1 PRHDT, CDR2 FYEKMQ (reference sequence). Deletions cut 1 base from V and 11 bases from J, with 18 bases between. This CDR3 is CASSLEGGGVGKQFF. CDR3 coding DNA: TGTGCCAGCAGCTTAGAAGGAGGGGGCGTGGGAAAGCAGTTCTTC.

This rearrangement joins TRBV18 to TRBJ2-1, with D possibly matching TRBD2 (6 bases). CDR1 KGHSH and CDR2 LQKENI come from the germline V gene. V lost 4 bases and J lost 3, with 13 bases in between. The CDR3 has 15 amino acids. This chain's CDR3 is CASSLLPGVYNEQFF. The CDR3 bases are TGTGCCAGCTCACTATTGCCGGGGGTCTACAATGAGCAGTTCTTC.

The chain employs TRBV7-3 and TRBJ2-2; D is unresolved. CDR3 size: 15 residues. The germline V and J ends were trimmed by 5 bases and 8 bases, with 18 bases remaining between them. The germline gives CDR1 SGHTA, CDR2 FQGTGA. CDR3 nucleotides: TGTGCCAGCAGCCCCCATCGGGCAGGATCGGGGGAGCTGTTTTTT. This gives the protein CASSPHRAGSGELFF.

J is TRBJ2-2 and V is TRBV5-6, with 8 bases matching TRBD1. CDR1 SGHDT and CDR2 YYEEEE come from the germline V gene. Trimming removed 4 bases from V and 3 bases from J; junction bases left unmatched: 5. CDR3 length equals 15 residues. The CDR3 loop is CASSRLDRDTGELFF. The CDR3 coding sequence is TGTGCCAGCAGCCGGTTGGACAGGGACACCGGGGAGCTGTTTTTT.

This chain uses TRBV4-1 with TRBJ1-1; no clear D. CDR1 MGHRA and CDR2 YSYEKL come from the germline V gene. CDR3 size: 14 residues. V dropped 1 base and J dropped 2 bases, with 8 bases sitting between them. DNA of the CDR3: TGCGCCAGCAGCCAAGCCCAGGATAACACTGAAGCTTTCTTT. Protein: CASSQAQDNTEAFF.

CDR3 nucleotide sequence: TGTGCCAGCAGTCCCTGGACAGGGCTCGGCAATGAGCAGTTCTTC. This translates into CASSPWTGLGNEQFF. The V call is TRBV6-5, the J call TRBJ2-1; 8 nucleotides agree with TRBD1. Trimming at V came to 5 bases and at J to 6 bases, leaving 9 bases not matched to a gene. The V gene's germline CDR1 is MNHEY and CDR2 SVGAGI. The CDR3 consists of 15 residues.

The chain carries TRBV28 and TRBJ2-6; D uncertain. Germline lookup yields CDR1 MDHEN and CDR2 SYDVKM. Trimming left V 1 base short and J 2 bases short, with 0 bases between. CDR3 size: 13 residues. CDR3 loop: CASSLSGANVLTF. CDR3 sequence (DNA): TGTGCCAGCAGTTTATCTGGGGCCAACGTCCTGACTTTC.

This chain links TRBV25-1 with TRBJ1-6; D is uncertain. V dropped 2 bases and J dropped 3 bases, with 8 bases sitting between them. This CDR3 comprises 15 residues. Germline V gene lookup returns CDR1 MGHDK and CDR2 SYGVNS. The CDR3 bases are TGTGCCAGCAGTGAAAAACAGCTCTATAATTCACCCCTCCACTTT. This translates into CASSEKQLYNSPLHF.

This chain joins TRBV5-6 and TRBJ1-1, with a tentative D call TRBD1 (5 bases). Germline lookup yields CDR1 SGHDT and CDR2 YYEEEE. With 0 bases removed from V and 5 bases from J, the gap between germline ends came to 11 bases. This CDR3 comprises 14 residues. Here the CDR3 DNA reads TGTGCCAGCAGCTTGGATGGTCGGGGGACTGAAGCTTTCTTT. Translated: CASSLDGRGTEAFF.

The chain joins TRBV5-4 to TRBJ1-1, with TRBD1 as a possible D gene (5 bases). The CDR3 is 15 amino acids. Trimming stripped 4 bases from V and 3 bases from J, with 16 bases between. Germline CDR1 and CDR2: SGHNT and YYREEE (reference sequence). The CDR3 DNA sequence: TGTGCCAGCAGCCCCCCGGGGGTGGTTGACACTGAAGCTTTCTTT. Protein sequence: CASSPPGVVDTEAFF. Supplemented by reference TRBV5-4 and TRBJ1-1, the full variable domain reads ETGVTQSPTHLIKTRGQQVTLRCSSQSGHNTVSWYQQALGQGPQFIFQYYREEENGRGNFPPRFSGLQFPNYSSELNVNALELDDSALYLCASSPPGVVDTEAFFGQGTRLTVV.

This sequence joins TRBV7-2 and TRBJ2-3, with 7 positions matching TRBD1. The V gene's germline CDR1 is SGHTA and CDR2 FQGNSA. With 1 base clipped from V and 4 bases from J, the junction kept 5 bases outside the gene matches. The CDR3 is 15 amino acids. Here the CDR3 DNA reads TGTGCCAGCAGCTTAGGAGGGGGCCCCTCAGATACGCAGTATTTT. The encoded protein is CASSLGGGPSDTQYF.

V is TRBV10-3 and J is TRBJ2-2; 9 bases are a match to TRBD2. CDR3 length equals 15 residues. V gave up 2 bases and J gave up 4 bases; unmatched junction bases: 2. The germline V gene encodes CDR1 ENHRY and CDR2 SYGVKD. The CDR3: CAISERLAATGELFF. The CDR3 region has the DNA TGTGCCATCAGTGAGAGACTAGCGGCCACCGGGGAGCTGTTTTTT.

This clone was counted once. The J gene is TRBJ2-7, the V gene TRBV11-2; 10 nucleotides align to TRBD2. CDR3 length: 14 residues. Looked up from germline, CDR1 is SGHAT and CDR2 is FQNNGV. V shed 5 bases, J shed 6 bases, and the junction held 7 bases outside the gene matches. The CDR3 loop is CASSPLAGVGEQYF. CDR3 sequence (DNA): TGTGCCAGCAGCCCGCTAGCGGGAGTGGGCGAGCAGTACTTC.

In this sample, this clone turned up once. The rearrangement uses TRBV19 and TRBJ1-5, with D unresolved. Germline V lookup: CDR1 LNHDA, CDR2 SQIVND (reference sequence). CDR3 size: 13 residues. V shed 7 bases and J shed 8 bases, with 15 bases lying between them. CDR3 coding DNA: TGTGCCAGTAACAAAACCCCGGTAGAGCCCCAGCATTTT. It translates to CASNKTPVEPQHF.

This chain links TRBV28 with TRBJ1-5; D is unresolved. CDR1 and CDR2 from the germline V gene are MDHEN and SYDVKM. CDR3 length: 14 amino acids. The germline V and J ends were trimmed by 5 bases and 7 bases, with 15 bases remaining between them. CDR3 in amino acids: CASSLDRPGQPQHF. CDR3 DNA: TGTGCCAGCAGTCTTGACCGCCCGGGGCAGCCCCAGCATTTT.